Following are 31 T cell receptor beta chains from one sample sequenced in a study of T cell repertoires in cytomegalovirus infection. TCRdb re-called the reads with MiXCR, one entry per CDR3 protein. The sample yields approximately 490,000 distinct CDR3 sequences, 10% to 12% seen once. Sample: PBMCs. The receptors here all came from a human donor in good health (CMV status not recorded). Some clones in this sample may be carry-over from other donors' samples.

This clonotype was detected only a few times. The gene calls are TRBV20-1 and TRBJ2-1, with 9 bases fitting TRBD2. V was pared by 0 bases and J by 2 bases, with 5 bases of the junction left unmatched. Looked up from germline, CDR1 is DFQATT and CDR2 is SNEGSKA (reference sequence). The CDR3 is 16 amino acids. The CDR3 DNA reads as TGCAGTGCTAGAGACCCTAGCGGGACGCCCTACAATGAGCAGTTCTTC. This encodes CSARDPSGTPYNEQFF.

This clonotype was found many times. The rearrangement uses TRBV6-1 and TRBJ1-4, with D possibly being TRBD1 (6 bases). The CDR3 contains 14 residues. The germline gives CDR1 MNHNS, CDR2 SASEGT. Trimming cost V 4 bases and J 7 bases, with 13 bases left between them. The CDR3 reads CASSAPGGGEKLFF. Here the CDR3 DNA reads TGTGCCAGCAGTGCCCCGGGGGGCGGTGAAAAACTGTTTTTT.

This clonotype appeared many times. The chain combines TRBV5-4 with TRBJ2-7; 8 bases agree with TRBD2. The V gene end was trimmed by 4 bases and the J gene end by 0 bases; junction bases not matched to a gene: 6. Germline lookup yields CDR1 SGHNT and CDR2 YYREEE (reference sequence). This CDR3 spans 15 amino acids. The CDR3 region is CASSPRGGSSYEQYF. As DNA, the CDR3 is TGTGCCAGCAGCCCTCGGGGGGGCAGCTCCTACGAGCAGTACTTC.

This clonotype has more than one count but fewer than ten. J is TRBJ1-5 and V is TRBV19; possibly TRBD1 for D (6 bases). In germline, CDR1 is LNHDA, CDR2 SQIVND (reference sequence). V was pared by 3 bases and J by 4 bases, with 16 bases between. CDR3 length: 16 residues. The CDR3 loop reads CASSILRTELNQPQHF. CDR3 nucleotides: TGTGCCAGTAGTATTCTGAGGACAGAGCTTAATCAGCCCCAGCATTTT. Variable domain in full (rest from reference TRBV19 and TRBJ1-5): DGGITQSPKYLFRKEGQNVTLSCEQNLNHDAMYWYRQDPGQGLRLIYYSQIVNDFQKGDIAEGYSVSREKKESFPLTVTSAQKNPTAFYLCASSILRTELNQPQHFGDGTRLSIL.

Ten or more counts support this clonotype. J is TRBJ1-2 and V is TRBV2; D remains unclear. The germline V gene encodes CDR1 SNHLY and CDR2 FYNNEI. V lost 6 bases, J lost 1 base, and 9 bases lay in between. The CDR3 runs to 13 residues. CDR3 amino acids: CASSGDFNYGYTF. CDR3 DNA: TGTGCCAGCAGCGGGGATTTTAACTATGGCTACACCTTC.

Ten or more counts support this clonotype. This rearrangement joins TRBV4-2 to TRBJ2-7; unclear D gene. This CDR3 contains 14 residues. Trimming shortened V by 1 base and J by 5 bases, and 12 bases separated the two germline ends. Germline CDR1 is LGHNA and CDR2 is YNFKEQ. CDR3 in amino acids: CASSQGVGKNEQYF. CDR3 nucleotides: TGTGCCAGCAGCCAAGGAGTAGGGAAAAACGAGCAGTACTTC.

There are many counts of this clonotype. The chain joins TRBV7-9 to TRBJ2-6, with TRBD1 identical over 11 bases. The ends lost 4 bases at V and 0 bases at J; junction bases unmatched: 8. The CDR3 consists of 19 residues. Germline V CDR1 and CDR2: SEHNR, FQNEAQ (reference sequence). CDR3 nucleotides: TGTGCCAGCAGCTCCAGGACAGGGGGCCTTCCCTCTGGGGCCAACGTCCTGACTTTC. This sequence encodes CASSSRTGGLPSGANVLTF.

This clonotype was seen many times. The rearrangement links TRBV7-2 to TRBJ2-7, with a possible D match to TRBD1 (6 bases). This CDR3 is built from 15 residues. Germline V gene data show CDR1 as SGHTA and CDR2 as FQGNSA. Trimming cost V 5 bases and J 2 bases, with 16 bases left between them. CDR3 in DNA: TGTGCCAGCAGCCCTACCAGGGGAAGTACCTACGAGCAGTACTTC. Translating gives CASSPTRGSTYEQYF.

This clonotype occurred many times. The V call is TRBV12-3 or TRBV12-4, the J call TRBJ2-1; 11 bases map to TRBD2. This CDR3 has 15 residues. J was trimmed by 3 bases and V by 5 bases; bases with no gene match: 3. The CDR3 nucleotides read TGTGCCAGCAGTCTGACTAGCGGGAACTACAATGAGCAGTTCTTC. Amino acids: CASSLTSGNYNEQFF.

The table lists this clonotype with many counts. This rearrangement joins TRBV2 to TRBJ2-2; weak D call: TRBD2 (6 bases). The CDR3 has 16 residues. V lost 4 bases and J 0 bases, leaving 12 bases between the germline ends. Germline V gene data show CDR1 as SNHLY and CDR2 as FYNNEI. CDR3 sequence: CASSVRVAANTGELFF. The CDR3 coding sequence is TGTGCCAGCAGTGTAAGAGTAGCGGCGAACACCGGGGAGCTGTTTTTT.

This chain uses TRBV6-6 with TRBJ2-3; 8 bases agree with TRBD2. V was clipped by 8 bases and J by 1 base; unmatched bases: 8. In germline, CDR1 is MNHNY, CDR2 SVGAGI (reference sequence). This CDR3 contains 15 residues. The CDR3 region is CASAKLAGGTDTQYF. The DNA of the CDR3 is TGTGCCAGCGCGAAGCTAGCGGGTGGCACAGATACGCAGTATTTT.

This chain joins TRBV6-8 and TRBJ2-1; TRBD2 agrees at 7 bases. The trim removed 1 base at V and 10 bases at J, leaving 4 bases unmatched. Per the germline V gene, CDR1 is MNHGY and CDR2 is SAAAGT. CDR3 length: 13 amino acids. CDR3 in amino acids: CASSYYSGGEQFF. The CDR3 region has the DNA TGTGCCAGCAGTTACTACTCGGGAGGCGAGCAGTTCTTC.

This clonotype was detected only a few times. The V gene is TRBV30, the J gene TRBJ2-1, with 15 positions matching TRBD2. The V and J ends lost 2 bases and 6 bases, in that order; junction bases with no gene match: 5. CDR3 length equals 16 residues. The germline V gene has CDR1 GTSNPN and CDR2 SVGIG (reference sequence). The CDR3 DNA reads as TGTGCCTGGAGTCCAGCGGGACTAGCGGGAGGCAATGAGCAGTTCTTC. The encoded protein is CAWSPAGLAGGNEQFF.

Ten or more counts support this clonotype. The chain combines TRBV7-8 with TRBJ2-7, with D uncertain. This CDR3 is built from 14 residues. Germline-derived CDR1 and CDR2 are SGHVS and FQNEAQ. V lost 1 base and J lost 0, with 7 bases in between. The DNA for the CDR3 is TGTGCCAGCAGCTTAGATCTGGCCTCCTACGAGCAGTACTTC. The encoded protein is CASSLDLASYEQYF.

This clonotype was picked up many times. The chain couples TRBV5-1 to TRBJ2-3; TRBD1 matches 8 bases. Losses at the gene ends were 2 bases for V and 3 bases for J; bases not matched to a gene: 5. From germline, CDR1 is SGHRS and CDR2 YFSETQ. The CDR3 extends over 15 amino acids. CDR3: CASSLGTGNTDTQYF. The CDR3 DNA sequence: TGCGCCAGCAGCTTAGGGACAGGAAATACAGATACGCAGTATTTT.

Ten or more counts support this clonotype. The chain is built from TRBV7-8 and TRBJ2-1; D is unresolved. The length of the CDR3 is 16 residues. V was shortened by 0 bases and J by 6 bases, with 15 bases between the two germline ends. Germline values: CDR1 SGHVS, CDR2 FQNEAQ. The CDR3 region has the DNA TGTGCCAGCAGCTTAGCCCTCAGGCCGGACGGCAATGAGCAGTTCTTC. Its translation is CASSLALRPDGNEQFF.

This clonotype occurred a few times. Just one base apart from a much larger clone, this may be a read error. The chain joins TRBV2 to TRBJ2-2; D gene uncertain. Germline V lookup: CDR1 SNHLY, CDR2 FYNNEI. V was shortened by 1 base and J by 6 bases, with 3 bases between the two germline ends. This CDR3 has 12 amino acids. The CDR3 protein is CASSEDSGELFF. The CDR3 region has the DNA TGTGCCAGCAGTGAAGACTCCGGGGAGCTGTTTTTT. Looking up the rest from reference TRBV2 and TRBJ2-2 gives the full variable domain: EPEVTQTPSHQVTQMGQEVILRCVPISNHLYFYWYRQILGQKVEFLVSFYNNEISEKSEIFDDQFSVERPDGSNFTLKIRSTKLEDSAMYFCASSEDSGELFFGEGSRLTVL.

The rearrangement uses TRBV11-2 and TRBJ1-2; D is ambiguous. The CDR3 consists of 15 residues. Looked up from germline, CDR1 is SGHAT and CDR2 is FQNNGV. Between the trimmed V and J ends, which lost 2 bases and 0 bases, there was a span of 10 bases. CDR3 in amino acids: CASSLPWPSNYGYTF. The CDR3 nucleotides are TGTGCCAGCAGCTTACCTTGGCCTTCTAACTATGGCTACACCTTC.

The sample holds many counts of this clonotype. CDR3 bases: TGTGCCAGCAGCTGGGGGGGAGGCGAGCAGTACTTC. Residues: CASSWGGGEQYF. This rearrangement joins TRBV7-2 to TRBJ2-7, with 7 nucleotides matching TRBD2. This CDR3 is built from 12 residues. J lost 6 bases, V lost 4 bases, and 3 bases had no gene match. Germline-derived CDR1 and CDR2 are SGHTA and FQGNSA.

This clonotype was counted at least ten times. CDR3 sequence (DNA): TGCGCCAGCAGACCCCGGGGGGCATCCTACAATGAGCAGTTCTTC. It specifies CASRPRGASYNEQFF. The chain couples TRBV5-1 to TRBJ2-1; D possibly corresponds to TRBD2 (7 bases). This CDR3 region has 15 residues. The ends were cut back, 5 bases at V and 1 base at J, with 13 bases in the middle. Germline CDR1 and CDR2: SGHRS and YFSETQ.

This clonotype was detected many times. The chain uses TRBV7-9 and TRBJ1-1, with D hard to call. The germline gives CDR1 SEHNR, CDR2 FQNEAQ (reference sequence). The CDR3 covers 15 residues. V was shortened by 4 bases and J by 1 base, with 13 bases between the two germline ends. CDR3 loop: CASSSLGFENTEAFF. The CDR3 DNA is TGTGCCAGCAGCTCACTAGGGTTCGAGAACACTGAAGCTTTCTTT.

The chain has TRBV2 and TRBJ1-5; 8 nucleotides agree with TRBD1. The CDR3 runs 15 residues. The V segment lost 7 bases and the J segment 5 bases; nucleotides outside the gene matches: 10. The germline gives CDR1 SNHLY, CDR2 FYNNEI. The CDR3 sequence is CASTRQGTVDQPQHF. The DNA for the CDR3 is TGTGCCAGCACTAGACAGGGGACCGTAGATCAGCCCCAGCATTTT.

The CDR3 coding sequence is TGCAGTGCTAGAGATGCCGGCCCTCGGGAAAAACTGTTTTTT. This sequence encodes CSARDAGPREKLFF. The chain carries TRBV20-1 and TRBJ1-4; no reliable D call. V lost 0 bases and J lost 8, with 13 bases in between. Germline V gene sequence: CDR1 DFQATT, CDR2 SNEGSKA (reference sequence). This CDR3 contains 14 residues.

This rearrangement joins TRBV11-2 to TRBJ1-4; perhaps TRBD1 as D (6 bases). V lost 7 bases and J 2 bases, leaving 20 bases between the germline ends. Germline V lookup: CDR1 SGHAT, CDR2 FQNNGV. This CDR3 region has 17 residues. This CDR3 is CASTPLSPGGTNEKLFF. In DNA form, the CDR3 reads TGTGCCAGCACCCCCCTGTCCCCCGGGGGCACTAATGAAAAACTGTTTTTT.

This clonotype showed up just once. The chain carries TRBV25-1 and TRBJ2-1; 13 bases match TRBD2. Germline loops: CDR1 MGHDK, CDR2 SYGVNS. V was pared by 7 bases and J by 2 bases, with 8 bases of the junction left unmatched. The CDR3 contains 17 residues. CDR3 coding DNA: TGTGCCAGCAACACTAGCGGGAGGGCCGGGCCCTACAATGAGCAGTTCTTC. Translated: CASNTSGRAGPYNEQFF.

In this sample, this clonotype turned up many times. The chain recombines TRBV2 with TRBJ2-5; 7 bases match TRBD1. CDR1 SNHLY and CDR2 FYNNEI come from the germline V gene. Trimming took 4 bases from V and 4 from J; bases not matched to a gene: 6. The CDR3 runs 14 residues. The CDR3 loop reads CASSAWDRGETQYF. DNA for the CDR3: TGTGCCAGCAGTGCCTGGGACAGAGGAGAGACCCAGTACTTC.

This clonotype was recorded at least ten times. V gene TRBV11-1 combines with J gene TRBJ1-1; 9 bases fit TRBD1. Germline values: CDR1 SGHAT, CDR2 FQDESV (reference sequence). This CDR3 has 15 residues. Trimming removed 4 bases from V and 1 base from J; junction bases left unmatched: 4. This CDR3 reads CASSSGTGTNTEAFF. Here the CDR3 DNA reads TGTGCCAGCAGCTCCGGGACAGGGACGAACACTGAAGCTTTCTTT.

Comments on this clonotype: One junction end does not reproduce the germline sequence, and a read error may be involved. This chain uses TRBV3-1 with TRBJ1-1; no firm D call. Germline-derived CDR1 and CDR2 are LGHDT and YNNKEL (reference sequence). The CDR3 runs to 16 residues. The CDR3 loop is CTSSQGLMGGGTEAFF. The CDR3 nucleotides read TGTACCAGCAGCCAAGGATTGATGGGTGGAGGCACTGAAGCTTTCTTT. Drawing the rest from reference TRBV3-1 and TRBJ1-1, the complete variable domain is DTAVSQTPKYLVTQMGNDKSIKCEQNLGHDTMYWYKQDSKKFLKIMFSYNNKELIINETVPNRFSPKSPDKAHLNLHINSLELGDSAVYFCTSSQGLMGGGTEAFFGQGTRLTVV.

This clonotype was observed many times. J is TRBJ1-1 and V is TRBV5-1, with unresolved D. Germline V gene data show CDR1 as SGHRS and CDR2 as YFSETQ. The CDR3 length is 15 residues. V dropped 4 bases and J dropped 4 bases, with 17 bases sitting between them. In nucleotides, the CDR3 is TGCGCCAGCAGCCCGCTCGGGGTTGAGCGCACTGAAGCTTTCTTT. Its protein product is CASSPLGVERTEAFF.

The chain couples TRBV5-6 to TRBJ2-3; a possible D gene is TRBD1 (5 bases). V was shortened by 4 bases and J by 8 bases, with 14 bases between the two germline ends. The CDR3 loop spans 13 amino acids. The germline V gene has CDR1 SGHDT and CDR2 YYEEEE. The CDR3 region has the DNA TGTGCCAGCAGCGAGGACACCCGCGGTACGCAGTATTTT. This codes for CASSEDTRGTQYF.

The genes are TRBV7-9 and TRBJ1-5, with 11 bases fitting TRBD1. With V trimmed by 3 bases and J by 4 bases, 2 bases remained unmatched. CDR1 and CDR2 (germline): SEHNR, FQNEAQ (reference sequence). The CDR3 contains 15 residues. CDR3 amino acids: CASSLDRGLNQPQHF. In DNA form, the CDR3 reads TGTGCCAGCAGCTTGGACAGGGGGCTGAATCAGCCCCAGCATTTT.